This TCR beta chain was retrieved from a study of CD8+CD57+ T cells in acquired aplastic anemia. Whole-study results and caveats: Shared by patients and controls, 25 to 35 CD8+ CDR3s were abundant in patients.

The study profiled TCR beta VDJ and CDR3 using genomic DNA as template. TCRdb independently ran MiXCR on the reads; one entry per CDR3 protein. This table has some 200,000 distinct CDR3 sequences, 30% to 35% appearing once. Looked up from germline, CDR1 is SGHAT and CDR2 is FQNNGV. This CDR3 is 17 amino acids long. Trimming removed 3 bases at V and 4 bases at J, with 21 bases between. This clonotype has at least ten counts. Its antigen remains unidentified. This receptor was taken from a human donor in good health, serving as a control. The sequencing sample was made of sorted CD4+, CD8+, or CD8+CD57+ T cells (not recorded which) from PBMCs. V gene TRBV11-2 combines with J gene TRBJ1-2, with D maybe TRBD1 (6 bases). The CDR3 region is CASSLGGTLGSGYGYTF. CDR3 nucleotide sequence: TGTGCCAGCAGCTTGGGCGGGACACTGGGCAGTGGCTATGGCTACACCTTC. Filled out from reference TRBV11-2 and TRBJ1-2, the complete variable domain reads EAGVAQSPRYKIIEKRQSVAFWCNPISGHATLYWYQQILGQGPKLLIQFQNNGVVDDSQLPKDRFSAERLKGVDSTLKIQPAKLEDSAVYLCASSLGGTLGSGYGYTFGSGTRLTVV.